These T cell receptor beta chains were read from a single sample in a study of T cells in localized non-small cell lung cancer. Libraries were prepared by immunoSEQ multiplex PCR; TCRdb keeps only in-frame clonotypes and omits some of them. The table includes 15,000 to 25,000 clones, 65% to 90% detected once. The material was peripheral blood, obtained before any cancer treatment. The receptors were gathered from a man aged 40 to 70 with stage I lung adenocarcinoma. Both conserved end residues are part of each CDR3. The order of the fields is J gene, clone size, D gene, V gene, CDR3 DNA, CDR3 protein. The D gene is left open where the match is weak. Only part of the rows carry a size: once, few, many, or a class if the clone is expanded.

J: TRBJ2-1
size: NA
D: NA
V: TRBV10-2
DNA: TGCGCCAGCAGTGAGGGAAATGAGCAGTTCTTC
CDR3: CASSEGNEQFF

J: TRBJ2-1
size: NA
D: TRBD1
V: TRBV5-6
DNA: TGTGCCAGCAGCTTAGGACAGGGGAATGAGCAGTTCTTC
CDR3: CASSLGQGNEQFF

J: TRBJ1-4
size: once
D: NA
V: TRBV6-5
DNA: TGTGCCAGCAGTTACGGGAGTCGCGAAAAACTGTTTTTT
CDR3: CASSYGSREKLFF

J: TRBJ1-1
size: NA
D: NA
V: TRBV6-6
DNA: TGTGCCAGCAGTTACTCCTGGAGGGCTGAAGCTTTCTTT
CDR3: CASSYSWRAEAFF

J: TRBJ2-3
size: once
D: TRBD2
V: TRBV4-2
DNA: TGTGCCAGCAGCCCTAGCGGGGCCCGGACCTCTCGCACAGATACGCAGTATTTT
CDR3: CASSPSGARTSRTDTQYF

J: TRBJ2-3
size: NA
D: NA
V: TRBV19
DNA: TGTGCCAGTAGTATTCAGTCCACAGATACGCAGTATTTT
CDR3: CASSIQSTDTQYF

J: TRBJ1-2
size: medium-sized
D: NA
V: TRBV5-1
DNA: TGCGCCAGCAGCTTTTGGTCAGCCTATGGCTACACCTTC
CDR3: CASSFWSAYGYTF

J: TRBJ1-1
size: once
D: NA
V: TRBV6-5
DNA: TGTGCCAGCAGCTCGATCAGGGGTGGCACTGAAGCTTTCTTT
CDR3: CASSSIRGGTEAFF

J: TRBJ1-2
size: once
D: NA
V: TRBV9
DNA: TGTGCCAGCAGCGAGGGATCAGGGATCTCTAACTATGGCTACACCTTC
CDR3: CASSEGSGISNYGYTF

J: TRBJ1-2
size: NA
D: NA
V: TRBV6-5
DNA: TGTGCCAGCAGTCCCGACGAAAACTATGGCTACACCTTC
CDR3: CASSPDENYGYTF

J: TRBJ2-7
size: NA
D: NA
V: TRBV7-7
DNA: TGTGCTAGCAGCTTAGCCCTTAGGGAGGGGACAGTGAGCTCCTACGAGCAGTACTTC
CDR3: CASSLALREGTVSSYEQYF

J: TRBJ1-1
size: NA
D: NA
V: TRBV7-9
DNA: TGTGCCAGCAGCTCACAGGGAACTGAAGCTTTCTTT
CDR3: CASSSQGTEAFF

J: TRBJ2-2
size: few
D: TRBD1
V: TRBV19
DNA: TGTGCCAGTAGTACGGGACAGGGTATGACCGGGGAGCTGTTTTTT
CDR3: CASSTGQGMTGELFF

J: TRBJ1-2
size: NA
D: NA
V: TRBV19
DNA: TGTGCCAGTAGTATACTGGGTCTTGGGTACTCAAGTGGTGGCTACACCTTC
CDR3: CASSILGLGYSSGGYTF

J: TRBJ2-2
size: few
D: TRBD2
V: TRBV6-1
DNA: TGTGCCACCCGCGGGAGGGGGGGCACCGGGGAGCTGTTTTTT
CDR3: CATRGRGGTGELFF

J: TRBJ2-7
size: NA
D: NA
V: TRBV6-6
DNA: TGTGCCAGCAGTTACAGGGTCGAGCAGTACTTC
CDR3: CASSYRVEQYF

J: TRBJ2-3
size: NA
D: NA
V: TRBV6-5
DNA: TGTGCCAGCAGGGGCTACAGATATACGCAGTATTTT
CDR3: CASRGYRYTQYF

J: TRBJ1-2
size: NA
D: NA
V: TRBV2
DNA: TGTGCCAGCAGTGAAGGCTATAACTATGGCTACACCTTC
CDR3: CASSEGYNYGYTF

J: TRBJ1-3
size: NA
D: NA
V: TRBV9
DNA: TGTGCCAGCGGAGGGTTCGGTGGAAACACCATATATTTT
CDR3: CASGGFGGNTIYF

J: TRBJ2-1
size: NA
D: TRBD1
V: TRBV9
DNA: TGTGCCAGCAGCTCCGGGACAGGGGGCTCGAGGAATGAGCAGTTCTTC
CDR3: CASSSGTGGSRNEQFF

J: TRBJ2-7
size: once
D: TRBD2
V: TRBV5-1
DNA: TGCGCCAGCAGCTTGGTGACTAGCGGGAGGTCCTACGAGCAGTACTTC
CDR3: CASSLVTSGRSYEQYF

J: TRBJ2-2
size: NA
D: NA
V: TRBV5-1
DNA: TGCGCCAGCAGCTTGGGAGGTTATGAGGAGCTGTTTTTT
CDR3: CASSLGGYEELFF

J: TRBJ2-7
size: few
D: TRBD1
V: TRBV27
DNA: TGTGCCAGCAGCCGACAGGGTCCCTACGAGCAGTACTTC
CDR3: CASSRQGPYEQYF

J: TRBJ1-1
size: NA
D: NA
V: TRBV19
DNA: TGTGCCAGTAGCCAGTCGTCTGGCAACATGAACACTGAAGCTTTCTTT
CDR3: CASSQSSGNMNTEAFF

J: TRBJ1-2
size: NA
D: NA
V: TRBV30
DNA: TGTGCCTGGAGTGTAAGGCCCGGGTATGGCTACACCTTC
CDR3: CAWSVRPGYGYTF

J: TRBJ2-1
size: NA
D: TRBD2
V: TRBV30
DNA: TGTGCCTGGAGTGACGCCGGGACTAGCGGGAGGGGTAGGTCCTACAATGAGCAGTTCTTC
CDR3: CAWSDAGTSGRGRSYNEQFF

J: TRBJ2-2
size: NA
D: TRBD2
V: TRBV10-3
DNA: TGTGCCATCAGCCCCAACGCGGGAGGTGCCGGGGAGCTGTTTTTT
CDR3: CAISPNAGGAGELFF

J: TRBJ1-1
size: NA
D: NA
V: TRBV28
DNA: TGTGCCAGCAGTGAGGACCCTAACACTGAAGCTTTCTTT
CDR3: CASSEDPNTEAFF

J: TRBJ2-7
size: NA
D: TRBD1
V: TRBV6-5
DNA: TGTGCCAGCAGTTACTCTATCCGGGACAGGGGATCCGAGCAGTACTTC
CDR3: CASSYSIRDRGSEQYF

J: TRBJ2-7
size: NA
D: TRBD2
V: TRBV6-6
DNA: TGTGCCAGCAGCCTTAGCGGGGTTCTCTACGAGCAGTACTTC
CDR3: CASSLSGVLYEQYF

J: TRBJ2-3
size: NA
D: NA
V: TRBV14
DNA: TGTGCCAGCAGCCAAGGCGTTTTGCAGTATTTT
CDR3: CASSQGVLQYF

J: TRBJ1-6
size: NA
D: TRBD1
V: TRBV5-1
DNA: TGCGCCAGCAGCTTTAGGGGACAGGGGGATAATTCACCCCTCCACTTT
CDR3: CASSFRGQGDNSPLHF

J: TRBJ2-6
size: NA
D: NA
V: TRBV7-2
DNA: TGTGCCAGCAGCTTAAAGGGTACTAGCTCTGGGGCCAACGTCCTGACTTTC
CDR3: CASSLKGTSSGANVLTF

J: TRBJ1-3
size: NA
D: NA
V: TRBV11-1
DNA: TGTGCCAGCAGCCTAAACAGTCCCTCTTCTGGAAACACCATATATTTT
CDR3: CASSLNSPSSGNTIYF

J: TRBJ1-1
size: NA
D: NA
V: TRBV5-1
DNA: TGCGCCAGCAGCTTGGAGTTGCGGACAGAGAACACTGAAGCTTTCTTT
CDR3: CASSLELRTENTEAFF

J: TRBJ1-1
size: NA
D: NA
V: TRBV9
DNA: TGTGCCAGCAGCTCCGAACAGGAATACACTGAAGCTTTCTTT
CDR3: CASSSEQEYTEAFF

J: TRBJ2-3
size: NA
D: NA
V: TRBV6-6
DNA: TGTGCCAGCAGTTACTGGGGGTCCGGGGATACGCAGTATTTT
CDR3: CASSYWGSGDTQYF

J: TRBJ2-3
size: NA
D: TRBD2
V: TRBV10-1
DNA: TGCGCCAGCAGTGATGGGGGGGCAGATACGCAGTATTTT
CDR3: CASSDGGADTQYF

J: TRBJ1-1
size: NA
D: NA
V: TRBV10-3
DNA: TGTGCCATCAGTGAGTCACAAGAGGGGAGCACTGAAGCTTTCTTT
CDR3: CAISESQEGSTEAFF

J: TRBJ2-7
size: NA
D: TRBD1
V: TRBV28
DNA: TGTGCCAGCAGTTTGGGACAGCGTCCCTACGAGCAGTACTTC
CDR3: CASSLGQRPYEQYF

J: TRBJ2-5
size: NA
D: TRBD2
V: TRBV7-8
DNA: TGTGCCAGCAGATTTAGCGGGGACGGGCAAGAGACCCAGTACTTC
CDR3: CASRFSGDGQETQYF

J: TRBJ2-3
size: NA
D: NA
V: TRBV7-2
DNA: TGTGCCAGCAGCTCCTCCACAGATACGCAGTATTTT
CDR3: CASSSSTDTQYF

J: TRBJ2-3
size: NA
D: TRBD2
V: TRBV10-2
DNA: TGCGCCAGCAGACATCCGGGACTAGCGAACACAGATACGCAGTATTTT
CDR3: CASRHPGLANTDTQYF